This is a list of T cell receptor beta chains from one sample in a study of cytomegalovirus exposure and HLA in healthy donors. Libraries were prepared by immunoSEQ multiplex PCR; TCRdb keeps only in-frame clonotypes and omits some of them. The data contain tens of thousands of clones, 65% to 85% of them seen just once; the ten biggest clones take up under 2.5%. The sample comprised PBMCs. These receptors all come from a man between 18 and 29 years old in good health and CMV-seronegative. Both conserved end residues are part of each CDR3. A D gene is named only where the DNA matches it firmly. Expanded clones are given a class, and other clones once, few, many or no size at all.

.	TRBV6-5	.	TRBJ1-2	CASSYSGSIGEGYTF	TGTGCCAGCAGTTACTCCGGCAGTATAGGAGAGGGCTACACCTTC
.	TRBV20-1	.	TRBJ2-1	CSASTGLRQFF	TGCAGTGCTAGTACGGGTCTACGGCAGTTCTTC
.	TRBV6-1	.	TRBJ2-7	CASVETANSYEQYF	TGTGCCAGCGTCGAGACAGCGAACTCCTACGAGCAGTACTTC
TRBD2	TRBV27	.	TRBJ2-1	CASSLRLADEQFF	TGTGCCAGCAGTTTACGCCTAGCGGATGAGCAGTTCTTC
.	TRBV27	.	TRBJ2-1	CASSLSRRASYNEQFF	TGTGCCAGCAGTTTAAGTCGGCGGGCCTCCTACAATGAGCAGTTCTTC
.	TRBV5-1	.	TRBJ1-1	CASSLVSRPNTEAFF	TGCGCCAGCAGCTTGGTGTCTAGGCCGAACACTGAAGCTTTCTTT
.	TRBV11-2	.	TRBJ2-7	CASSSSSSLALVGREQYF	TGTGCCAGCAGCTCTTCCTCCTCCCTAGCGTTGGTGGGTCGAGAGCAGTACTTC
.	TRBV27	.	TRBJ2-3	CASSYNTDTQYF	TGTGCCAGCAGTTATAACACAGATACGCAGTATTTT
.	TRBV5-8	.	TRBJ1-1	CASNAEWTRTEAFF	TGTGCCAGCAACGCGGAGTGGACTCGGACTGAAGCTTTCTTT
.	TRBV27	.	TRBJ1-1	CASSFSRQTMNTEAFF	TGTGCCAGCAGTTTCTCCCGACAGACAATGAACACTGAAGCTTTCTTT
.	TRBV25-1	.	TRBJ1-2	CASSGLKADPGANYGYTF	TGTGCCAGCAGTGGATTGAAGGCTGACCCAGGGGCTAACTATGGCTACACCTTC
.	TRBV10-3	few	TRBJ1-2	CAISAGRGYGYTF	TGTGCCATCAGTGCAGGGAGGGGCTATGGCTACACCTTC
TRBD1	TRBV2	once	TRBJ2-3	CASLGGRGSDTQYF	TGTGCCAGCCTAGGGGGCAGGGGTTCAGATACGCAGTATTTT
TRBD2	TRBV25-1	.	TRBJ2-7	CASGKTGTSGEQYF	TGTGCCAGCGGTAAGACCGGGACTAGCGGAGAGCAGTACTTC
.	TRBV28	.	TRBJ2-7	CASSIPGKSYEQYF	TGTGCCAGCAGTATACCCGGGAAGTCCTACGAGCAGTACTTC
TRBD1	TRBV19	.	TRBJ2-6	CASTMGGQGARGANVLTF	TGTGCCAGTACCATGGGGGGACAGGGGGCGCGTGGGGCCAACGTCCTGACTTTC
.	TRBV28	.	TRBJ1-3	CASSLGQHLGNTIYF	TGTGCCAGCAGTTTGGGGCAGCACCTAGGAAACACCATATATTTT
.	TRBV11-3	.	TRBJ1-1	CASSLEEATEAFF	TGTGCCAGCAGCTTAGAAGAGGCGACTGAAGCTTTCTTT
.	TRBV21-1	.	TRBJ2-5	CASSKAIPKTQYF	TGTGCCAGCAGCAAAGCAATCCCAAAGACCCAGTACTTC
.	TRBV25-1	.	TRBJ1-2	CASRGSNYGYTF	TGTGCCAGCAGGGGCAGTAACTATGGCTACACCTTC
.	TRBV29-1	.	TRBJ2-1	CSSLGQGTYNEQFF	TGCAGCTCCCTCGGGCAGGGGACCTACAATGAGCAGTTCTTC
TRBD2	TRBV13	.	TRBJ2-1	CASSLYSGRAGNEQFF	TGTGCCAGCAGCCTATATAGCGGGAGGGCGGGGAATGAGCAGTTCTTC
.	TRBV28	.	TRBJ1-5	CASSYPSGRRENQPQHF	TGTGCCAGCAGTTACCCATCGGGGCGCCGGGAGAATCAGCCCCAGCATTTT
.	TRBV7-2	.	TRBJ1-1	CASSSGMNTEAFF	TGTGCCAGCAGCTCCGGTATGAACACTGAAGCTTTCTTT
TRBD1	TRBV6-1	.	TRBJ1-1	CASSEAPGGARAFF	TGTGCCAGCAGTGAGGCCCCAGGGGGCGCGAGGGCTTTCTTT
TRBD1	TRBV7-6	.	TRBJ2-7	CASSFEHGTGSYEQYF	TGTGCCAGCAGTTTCGAACATGGGACAGGGTCCTACGAGCAGTACTTC
.	TRBV4-3	.	TRBJ1-1	CASSQDGGGNTEAFF	TGCGCCAGCAGCCAAGATGGAGGAGGCAACACTGAAGCTTTCTTT
.	TRBV6-1	.	TRBJ2-1	CASSETWKEQFF	TGTGCCAGCAGTGAGACTTGGAAGGAGCAGTTCTTC